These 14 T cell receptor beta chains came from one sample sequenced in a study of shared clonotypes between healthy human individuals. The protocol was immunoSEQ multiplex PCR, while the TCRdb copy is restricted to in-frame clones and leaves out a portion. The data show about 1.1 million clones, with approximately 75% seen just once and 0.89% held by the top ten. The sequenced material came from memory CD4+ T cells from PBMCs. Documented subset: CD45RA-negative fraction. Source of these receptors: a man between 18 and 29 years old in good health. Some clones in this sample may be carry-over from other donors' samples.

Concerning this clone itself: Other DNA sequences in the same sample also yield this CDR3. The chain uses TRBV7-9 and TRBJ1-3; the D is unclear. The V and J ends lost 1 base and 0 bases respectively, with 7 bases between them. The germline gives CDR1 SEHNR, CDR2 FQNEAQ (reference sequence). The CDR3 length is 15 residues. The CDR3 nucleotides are TGTGCCAGCAGCTTAGACCGGAGCTCTGGAAACACCATATATTTT. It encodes CASSLDRSSGNTIYF.

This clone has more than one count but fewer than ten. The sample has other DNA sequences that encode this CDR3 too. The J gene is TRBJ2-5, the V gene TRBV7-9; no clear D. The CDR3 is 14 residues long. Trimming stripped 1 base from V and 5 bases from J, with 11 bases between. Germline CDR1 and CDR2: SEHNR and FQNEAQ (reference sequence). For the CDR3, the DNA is TGTGCCAGCAGCTTAGTGGGGTCCGGGGAGACCCAGTACTTC. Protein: CASSLVGSGETQYF.

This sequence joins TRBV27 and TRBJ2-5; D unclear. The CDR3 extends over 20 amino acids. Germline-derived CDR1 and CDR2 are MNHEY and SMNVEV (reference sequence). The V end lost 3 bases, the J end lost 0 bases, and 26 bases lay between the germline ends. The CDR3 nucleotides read TGTGCCAGCAGTTTTCGCGGCCCCGATAAATTGCTCGGGTACCAAGAGACCCAGTACTTC. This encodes CASSFRGPDKLLGYQETQYF.

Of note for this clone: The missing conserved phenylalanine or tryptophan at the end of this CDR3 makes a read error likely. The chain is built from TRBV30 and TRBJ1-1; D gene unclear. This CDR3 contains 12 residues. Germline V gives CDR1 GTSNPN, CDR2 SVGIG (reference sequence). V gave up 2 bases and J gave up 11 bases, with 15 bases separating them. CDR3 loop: CAWSLPVSNAFL. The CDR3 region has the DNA TGTGCCTGGAGTCTCCCTGTGTCGAACGCTTTCCTT.

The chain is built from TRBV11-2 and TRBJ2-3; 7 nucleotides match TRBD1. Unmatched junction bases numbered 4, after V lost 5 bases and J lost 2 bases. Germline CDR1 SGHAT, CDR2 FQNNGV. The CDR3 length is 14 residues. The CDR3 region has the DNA TGTGCCAGCAGCCGACAGGGAATCACAGATACGCAGTATTTT. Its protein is CASSRQGITDTQYF.

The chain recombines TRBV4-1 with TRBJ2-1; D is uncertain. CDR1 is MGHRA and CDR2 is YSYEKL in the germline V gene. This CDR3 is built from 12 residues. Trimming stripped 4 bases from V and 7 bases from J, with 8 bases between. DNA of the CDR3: TGCGCCAGCAGCCTAGTGAGGAATGAGCAGTTCTTC. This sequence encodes CASSLVRNEQFF.

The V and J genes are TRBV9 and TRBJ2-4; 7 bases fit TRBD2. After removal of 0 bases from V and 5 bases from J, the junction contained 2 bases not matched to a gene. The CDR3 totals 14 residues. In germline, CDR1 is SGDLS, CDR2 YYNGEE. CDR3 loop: CASSVGGSQNIQYF. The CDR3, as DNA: TGTGCCAGCAGCGTAGGCGGGAGCCAAAACATTCAGTACTTC.

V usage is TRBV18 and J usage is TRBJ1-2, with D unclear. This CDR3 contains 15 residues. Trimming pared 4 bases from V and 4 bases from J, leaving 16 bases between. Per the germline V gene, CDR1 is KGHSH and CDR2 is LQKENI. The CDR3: CASSRISGSFYGYTF. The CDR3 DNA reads TGTGCCAGCTCACGAATTAGTGGGAGTTTCTATGGCTACACCTTC.

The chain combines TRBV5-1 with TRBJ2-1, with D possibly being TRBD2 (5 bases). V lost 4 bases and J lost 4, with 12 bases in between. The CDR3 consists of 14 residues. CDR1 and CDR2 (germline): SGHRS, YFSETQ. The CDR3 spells CASSPDGGYNEQFF. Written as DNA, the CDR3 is TGCGCCAGCAGCCCCGATGGAGGATACAATGAGCAGTTCTTC.

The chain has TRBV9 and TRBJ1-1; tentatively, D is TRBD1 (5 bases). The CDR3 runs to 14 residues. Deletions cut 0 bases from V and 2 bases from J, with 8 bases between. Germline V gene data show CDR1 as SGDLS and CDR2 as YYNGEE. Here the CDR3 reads CASSVGGTNTEAFF. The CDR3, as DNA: TGTGCCAGCAGCGTAGGAGGGACTAACACTGAAGCTTTCTTT.

The CDR3 DNA sequence: TGTGCCAGTAGTACAACTCCTCAGACAGGGCGGGGGTCTAGCAATCAGCCCCAGCATTTT. As protein: CASSTTPQTGRGSSNQPQHF. The gene calls are TRBV19 and TRBJ1-5, with 7 bases that match TRBD1. In germline, CDR1 is LNHDA, CDR2 SQIVND (reference sequence). The CDR3 totals 20 residues. After removal of 4 bases from V and 0 bases from J, the junction contained 18 bases not matched to a gene.

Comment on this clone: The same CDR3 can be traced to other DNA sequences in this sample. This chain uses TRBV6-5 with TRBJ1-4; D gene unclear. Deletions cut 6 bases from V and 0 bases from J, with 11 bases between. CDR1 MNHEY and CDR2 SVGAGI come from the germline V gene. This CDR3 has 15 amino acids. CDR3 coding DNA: TGTGCCAGCAGCCGAGCGGGAGCAACTAATGAAAAACTGTTTTTT. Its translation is CASSRAGATNEKLFF.

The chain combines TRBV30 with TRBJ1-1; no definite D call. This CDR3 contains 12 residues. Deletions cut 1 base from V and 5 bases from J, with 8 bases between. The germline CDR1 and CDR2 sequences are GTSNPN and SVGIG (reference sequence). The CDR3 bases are TGTGCCTGGAGTGACGTCGGGACTGAAGCTTTCTTT. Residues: CAWSDVGTEAFF.

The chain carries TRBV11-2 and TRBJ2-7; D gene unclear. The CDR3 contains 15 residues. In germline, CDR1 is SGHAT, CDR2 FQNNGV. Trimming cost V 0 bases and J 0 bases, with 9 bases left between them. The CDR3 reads CASSLEGIASYEQYF. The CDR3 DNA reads TGTGCCAGCAGCTTAGAGGGGATCGCCTCCTACGAGCAGTACTTC.